The rows below give T cell receptor beta chains drawn from one sample of a study of cytomegalovirus exposure and HLA in healthy donors. Libraries were prepared by immunoSEQ multiplex PCR; TCRdb keeps only in-frame clonotypes and omits some of them. This sample carries more than 95,000 clones, approximately 94% of them seen once, and the ten largest clones take approximately 1.3%. Input material: PBMCs. These TCRs come from a woman younger than 30 in good health and CMV-seronegative. The CDR3 runs from the conserved cysteine through the conserved F or W. The D gene is left open where the match is weak. For some rows the clone size is stated as once, few or many, or as a class when expanded; others skip it.

d_gene	v_gene	abundance	j_gene	CDR3aa	CDR3nt
-	TRBV5-1	-	TRBJ1-5	CASSLSGDQPQHF	TGCGCCAGCAGCTTATCGGGGGATCAGCCCCAGCATTTT
-	TRBV19	-	TRBJ2-1	CASSSLGPYNEQFF	TGTGCCAGTAGTTCCCTGGGGCCCTACAATGAGCAGTTCTTC
TRBD1	TRBV29-1	-	TRBJ2-7	CSVEGTGGHEQYF	TGCAGCGTTGAAGGGACAGGGGGGCACGAGCAGTACTTC
TRBD1	TRBV6-6	few	TRBJ1-5	CASGVGRDRSNQPQHF	TGTGCCAGCGGAGTGGGGCGGGACAGGAGCAATCAGCCCCAGCATTTT
TRBD1	TRBV27	-	TRBJ2-7	CASSFTGTEAYEQYF	TGTGCCAGCAGTTTCACCGGGACAGAAGCCTACGAGCAGTACTTC
TRBD2	TRBV4-1	-	TRBJ2-1	CASSQDHGTSGYNEQFF	TGCGCCAGCAGCCAAGATCACGGGACTAGCGGATACAATGAGCAGTTCTTC
-	TRBV10-1	-	TRBJ2-1	CASSGQRADYNEQFF	TGCGCCAGCAGTGGTCAGCGGGCGGATTACAATGAGCAGTTCTTC
-	TRBV28	-	TRBJ1-2	CASSSLPGYSYGYTF	TGTGCCAGCAGTTCTCTGCCGGGGTACTCCTATGGCTACACCTTC
TRBD1	TRBV28	-	TRBJ2-6	CASRYAGTGNSGANVLTF	TGTGCCAGCAGATATGCCGGGACAGGGAACTCTGGGGCCAACGTCCTGACTTTC
-	TRBV6-1	-	TRBJ1-1	CASSDRGMNTEAFF	TGTGCCAGCAGTGATAGGGGGATGAACACTGAAGCTTTCTTT
TRBD1	TRBV6-6	-	TRBJ1-1	CASSQTGLSEAFF	TGTGCCAGCAGTCAGACAGGGCTGTCTGAAGCTTTCTTT
-	TRBV29-1	-	TRBJ1-2	CSVETTGGLIYGYTF	TGCAGCGTGGAAACGACGGGGGGTCTTATCTATGGCTACACCTTC
-	TRBV5-6	-	TRBJ2-1	CASSPSENEQFF	TGTGCCAGCAGCCCGTCGGAGAATGAGCAGTTCTTC
-	TRBV5-6	-	TRBJ1-2	CASSPRGYGYTF	TGTGCCAGCAGCCCCCGGGGGTATGGCTACACCTTC
TRBD1	TRBV19	-	TRBJ2-2	CASSFRQGTNTGELFF	TGTGCCAGTAGTTTCAGACAGGGAACGAACACCGGGGAGCTGTTTTTT
-	TRBV19	few	TRBJ1-2	CASSIDAGRQGYTF	TGTGCCAGTAGTATAGATGCCGGAAGACAAGGCTACACCTTC
-	TRBV28	-	TRBJ2-5	CASSFLYPPSPETQYF	TGTGCCAGCAGTTTTCTATACCCCCCTTCCCCGGAGACCCAGTACTTC
-	TRBV6-1	-	TRBJ1-5	CASNPVQGYNQPQHF	TGTGCCAGCAATCCAGTACAGGGCTATAATCAGCCCCAGCATTTT
-	TRBV30	-	TRBJ2-1	CAWSHNNEQFF	TGTGCCTGGAGCCACAACAATGAGCAGTTCTTC
-	TRBV28	-	TRBJ2-7	CATLGRGPSYEQYF	TGTGCCACCCTCGGGCGGGGGCCCTCCTACGAGCAGTACTTC
-	TRBV5-6	-	TRBJ2-3	CASSLASRSHTQYF	TGTGCCAGCAGCTTGGCTTCCCGGTCCCATACGCAGTATTTT
TRBD2	TRBV10-2	-	TRBJ2-7	CASSESLAGGLHEQYF	TGCGCCAGCAGTGAGTCTCTAGCGGGGGGGCTCCACGAGCAGTACTTC
-	TRBV11-2	-	TRBJ2-5	CASSLGRGPETQYF	TGTGCCAGCAGCTTGGGCAGGGGCCCCGAGACCCAGTACTTC
TRBD1	TRBV5-1	-	TRBJ2-7	CASSLETGSRDEQYF	TGCGCCAGCAGCTTGGAGACAGGGAGTCGTGACGAGCAGTACTTC
TRBD2	TRBV5-1	few	TRBJ2-7	CASSSFYGRSSYEQYF	TGCGCCAGCAGCTCCTTCTACGGGAGGAGCTCCTACGAGCAGTACTTC
TRBD1	TRBV18	once	TRBJ2-1	CASSRSRQGNLDEQFF	TGTGCCAGCTCTCGATCGAGACAGGGGAATTTGGATGAGCAGTTCTTC
TRBD1	TRBV9	-	TRBJ1-2	CASSVAGQGLSGYTF	TGTGCCAGCAGCGTAGCGGGACAGGGTTTGTCTGGCTACACCTTC
TRBD2	TRBV11-1	-	TRBJ2-3	CATTGTSGDTQYF	TGTGCCACCACGGGGACTAGCGGAGATACGCAGTATTTT
TRBD1	TRBV7-9	-	TRBJ1-5	CASSPRGQGVQPQHF	TGTGCCAGCAGCCCAAGAGGACAGGGCGTTCAGCCCCAGCATTTT
TRBD1	TRBV6-1	-	TRBJ2-2	CASRRQGNTGELFF	TGTGCCAGCAGGAGACAGGGAAACACCGGGGAGCTGTTTTTT
-	TRBV6-5	-	TRBJ1-2	CASTTGGYGYTF	TGTGCCAGCACCACGGGGGGATATGGCTACACCTTC
TRBD1	TRBV19	-	TRBJ1-2	CASRTGGTFTF	TGTGCCAGTAGGACAGGGGGTACTTTCACCTTC